This T cell receptor (beta chain) was recovered during a study of graft-versus-host responses after intestinal transplantation. The CDR3 is 16 amino acids. V lost 4 bases, J lost 7 bases, and 17 bases lay in between. CDR1 and CDR2 from the germline V gene are SGHAT and FQDESV (reference sequence). Generated by immunoSEQ multiplex PCR, the TCRdb table keeps only in-frame clones and is missing some. The repertoire holds 150,000 or so clones, with about nine tenths as singletons. This clone came up once. What it binds is not known. Study-level points and caveats: GvH clones were found in recipient marrow; some appeared first in ileum or blood.

V usage is TRBV11-1 and J usage is TRBJ1-6; D gene unclear. Sequencing used unstimulated CD4+ T cells sorted from spleen or lymph node cells, obtained before intestinal transplant. The receptor was isolated from a human donor who received an intestinal transplant. The CDR3 protein is CASSSNPGTGNSPLHF. DNA of the CDR3: TGTGCCAGCAGCTCAAATCCGGGAACGGGGAATTCACCCCTCCACTTT.